This entry features one TCR beta chain sequence. Study processing details: Reference gene primer amplification gave nucleated cell count estimates. Sequenced by immunoSEQ multiplex PCR; TCRdb stores in-frame clones only, minus some. V, J and clone size derive from that table, while D and trimming were established from the DNA sequence. The data contain 350,000 to 450,000 clones, around 87% of them singletons. Patients in Seattle were enrolled during active infection, then followed longitudinally. These data originate in a study of blood T cell repertoires in COVID-19. Study at large: Some COVID-19 samples were acute and others convalescent; all came from the United States, Italy and Spain.

Trimming removed 6 bases from V and 0 bases from J, with 5 bases in between. The CDR3 extends over 12 amino acids. Germline V gene sequence: CDR1 MNHEY, CDR2 SVGAGI. This TCR was recovered from a woman aged 60-75 years with COVID-19, enrolled during active disease. Sequencing input: peripheral blood. V and J are TRBV6-5 and TRBJ1-1; D remains ambiguous. The CDR3 spells CASRSLNTEAFF. CDR3 nucleotides: TGTGCCAGCAGATCGTTGAACACTGAAGCTTTCTTT.